The rows below give T cell receptor beta chains drawn from one sample of a study of CXCR3-negative and CXCR3-positive naive CD8 T cells. TCRdb reprocessed the 5' RACE reads, with one entry per CDR3 protein and no DNA. Reported are approximately 100,000 distinct CDR3 sequences; the ten largest clones contain roughly 0.4%. Sequencing input: naive CXCR3+ CD8+ T cells from blood. The receptor source for this set is a human donor in good health. Some clones in this sample may be carry-over from other donors' samples. The CDR3 runs from the conserved cysteine through the conserved F or W.

cdr3_aa	j_call	v_call
CASSQGPGTGELFF	TRBJ2-2	TRBV12-3/TRBV12-4
CASSQDPRPNTEAFF	TRBJ1-1	TRBV4-3
CASSFTTGKQETQYF	TRBJ2-5	TRBV7-2
CSVELGTGELFF	TRBJ2-2	TRBV29-1
CSVEEAMGTEAFF	TRBJ1-1	TRBV29-1
CASTEGTGTNTEAFF	TRBJ1-1	TRBV5-1
CASSLTGAVEQYF	TRBJ2-7	TRBV12-3/TRBV12-4
CASSLGYGNTEAFF	TRBJ1-1	TRBV5-5
CSVEGGGNTLHF	TRBJ1-6	TRBV29-1
CASSFPLDSLGANVLTF	TRBJ2-6	TRBV7-9
CASSLLDRLDGEQFF	TRBJ2-1	TRBV28
CASSLSVAGELFF	TRBJ2-2	TRBV7-7
CATSRELSTDTQYF	TRBJ2-3	TRBV15
CASRVSPLLIEGTEAFF	TRBJ1-1	TRBV28
CASSNPGPNEQFF	TRBJ2-1	TRBV19
CASSWAMGGNEQFF	TRBJ2-1	TRBV5-1
CASSHEGGTDTQYF	TRBJ2-3	TRBV13
CASSLGRGVEAFF	TRBJ1-1	TRBV7-9
CASSEGRGGTEAFF	TRBJ1-1	TRBV2
CASSHWPGYEQYF	TRBJ2-7	TRBV14
CAVARDSTYEQYF	TRBJ2-7	TRBV7-9
CSVRLAGNEQFF	TRBJ2-1	TRBV29-1
CASSTPAGTGHFSYEQYF	TRBJ2-7	TRBV7-6
CSASGSNTGELFF	TRBJ2-2	TRBV20-1
CASSKTIYNEQFF	TRBJ2-1	TRBV7-2
CASSPSRAGRETQYF	TRBJ2-5	TRBV7-9
CASSDWGGRANTGELFF	TRBJ2-2	TRBV10-2
CASSLDGTDYGYTF	TRBJ1-2	TRBV11-2
CSVRGSLDTQYF	TRBJ2-3	TRBV29-1
CAISDDIGIDEQFF	TRBJ2-1	TRBV10-3